The entry below describes one T cell receptor beta chain. The antigen is unknown. This sample is part of a study of cytomegalovirus exposure and HLA in healthy donors. Study context: Earlier, 95 million to 120 million unique TCR beta sequences were recovered from around 190 million T cells by an analysis. Whole-study findings and limits: In a later analysis, a missense DCLRE1C variant was linked to TCR beta V- and J-gene trimming.

The length of the CDR3 is 13 residues. CDR1 and CDR2 (germline): SGHAT, FQNNGV. V lost 5 bases to trimming and J lost 4 bases, with 11 bases between them. A multiplex PCR was run with 60 Vbeta primers and 13 Jbeta primers. Only in-frame clones appear in the TCRdb table, and some are missing; sequencing was by immunoSEQ multiplex PCR. The data show fewer than 200,000 clones, roughly 80% seen once. The clonotype originates from a woman under 30 in good health and CMV-seronegative. Sequencing was performed on PBMCs. The V and J genes are TRBV11-2 and TRBJ2-5; D is unresolved. The CDR3 DNA reads TGTGCCAGCAGCACTGGCAGGTCAGAGACCCAGTACTTC. This gives the protein CASSTGRSETQYF.